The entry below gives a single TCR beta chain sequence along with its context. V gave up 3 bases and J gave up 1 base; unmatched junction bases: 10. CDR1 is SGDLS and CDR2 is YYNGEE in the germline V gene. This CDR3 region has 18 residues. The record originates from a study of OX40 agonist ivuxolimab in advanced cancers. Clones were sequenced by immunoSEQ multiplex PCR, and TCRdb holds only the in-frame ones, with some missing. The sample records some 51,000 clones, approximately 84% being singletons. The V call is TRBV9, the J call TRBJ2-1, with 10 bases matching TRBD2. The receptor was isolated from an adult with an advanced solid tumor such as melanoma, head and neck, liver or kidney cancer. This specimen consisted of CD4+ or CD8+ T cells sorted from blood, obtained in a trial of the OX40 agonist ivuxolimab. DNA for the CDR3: TGTGCCAGCAGCGCCCCCGGGACTAGCGACAAATCCTACAATGAGCAGTTCTTC. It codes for CASSAPGTSDKSYNEQFF.